This T cell receptor (beta chain) stems from a study of shared clonotypes between healthy human individuals. Points from the study as a whole: A handful of donors had 5% to 6.5% of their naive CD4 clonotypes in common.

The CDR3 sequence is 14 residues long. V was trimmed by 1 base and J by 4 bases, leaving 11 bases between them. Germline-derived CDR1 and CDR2 are SGHRS and YFSETQ. Profiling relied on immunoSEQ multiplex PCR, and the TCRdb table lists in-frame clones only, not all of them. The repertoire has roughly 2,500,000 clones, more than 85% of them found once; the top ten carry around 0.4%. Only Caucasian adults living in Nashville, Tennessee served as donors. The split of CD4+ cells yielded CD45RA+ naive and CD45RA-negative memory subsets. To note about this clone: What it binds is unknown. Other DNA sequences in the same sample also yield this CDR3.

The material sequenced was naive CD4+ T cells from PBMCs. Subset defined: CD45RA+ positively selected. This chain connects TRBV5-1 to TRBJ1-1, with D uncertain. The receptor's source is a man between 18 and 35 years old in good health. Some clones in this sample may be carry-over from other donors' samples. CDR3 sequence (DNA): TGCGCCAGCAGCTTGCCGGGGAAGGGCACTGAAGCTTTCTTT. It encodes CASSLPGKGTEAFF.